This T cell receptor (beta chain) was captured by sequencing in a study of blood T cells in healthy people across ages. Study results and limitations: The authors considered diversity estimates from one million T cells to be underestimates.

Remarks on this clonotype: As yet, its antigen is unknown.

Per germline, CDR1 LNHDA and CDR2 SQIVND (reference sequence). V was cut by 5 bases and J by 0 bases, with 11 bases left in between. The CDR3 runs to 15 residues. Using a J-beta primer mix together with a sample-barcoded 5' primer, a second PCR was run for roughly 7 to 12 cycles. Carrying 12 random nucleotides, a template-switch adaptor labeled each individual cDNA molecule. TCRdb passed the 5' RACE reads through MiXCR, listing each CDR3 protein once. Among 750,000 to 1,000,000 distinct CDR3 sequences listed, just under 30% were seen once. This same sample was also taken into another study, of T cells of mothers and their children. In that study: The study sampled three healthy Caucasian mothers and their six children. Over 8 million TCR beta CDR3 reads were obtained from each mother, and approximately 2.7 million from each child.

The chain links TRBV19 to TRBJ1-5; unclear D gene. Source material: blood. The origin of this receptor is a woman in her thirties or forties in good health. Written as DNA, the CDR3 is TGTGCCAGTAGTTGGGCAAGCTATAGCAATCAGCCCCAGCATTTT. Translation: CASSWASYSNQPQHF.